Detailed here is one T cell receptor (beta chain). As yet, its antigen is unknown. The CDR3 is made up of 15 amino acids. Trimming removed 0 bases at V and 7 bases at J, with 13 bases between. The V gene's germline CDR1 is LGHNA and CDR2 YNFKEQ. The sample comes from a study of T cell repertoires in ileal Crohn's disease. Study-wide results and limits: High-frequency clones were more common in sorted CD8 than CD4 cells.

Method: immunoSEQ multiplex PCR; TCRdb's copy keeps in-frame clones and lacks some. The table lists tens of thousands of clones, around nine tenths of them singletons. The time point was: neoterminal ileum biopsy at postoperative endoscopy, about 6 months after surgery. The V call is TRBV4-2, the J call TRBJ1-5, with D unresolved. The origin of this receptor is an adult with Crohn's disease. The sequencing sample was made of ileal tissue. The CDR3 DNA follows: TGTGCCAGCAGCCAAGATACGGTAGCCGAGCAGCCCCAGCATTTT. Protein sequence: CASSQDTVAEQPQHF.